These 25 T cell receptor beta chains were all obtained from the same sample, sequenced in a study of cytomegalovirus exposure and HLA in healthy donors. 13 Jbeta primers and 60 Vbeta primers were used for the PCR. Assay: immunoSEQ multiplex PCR; the TCRdb copy retains only in-frame clones and omits some. This table holds roughly 100,000 clones, roughly three quarters found once. Sequenced input: PBMCs. The source of these receptors is a female donor in good health and CMV-seronegative.

J is TRBJ2-1 and V is TRBV27, with TRBD1 matching over 8 bases. Germline CDR1 MNHEY, CDR2 SMNVEV (reference sequence). Losses at the gene ends were 5 bases for V and 4 bases for J; bases not matched to a gene: 10. CDR3 length: 16 amino acids. The CDR3 bases are TGTGCCAGCAGTAGGTCTCCCGGACAGGGATACAATGAGCAGTTCTTC. Encoded protein: CASSRSPGQGYNEQFF.

This clone is judged medium-sized (0.01 to 0.1%). This chain connects TRBV7-6 to TRBJ2-1, with 8 bases identical to TRBD2. The CDR3 loop spans 16 amino acids. J was trimmed by 3 bases and V by 2 bases; bases with no gene match: 6. Germline V gives CDR1 SGHVS, CDR2 FNYEAQ. CDR3 sequence: CASSLRRGGGYNEQFF. DNA of the CDR3: TGTGCCAGCAGCTTAAGACGGGGGGGCGGCTACAATGAGCAGTTCTTC. The whole variable domain, remainder taken from reference TRBV7-6 and TRBJ2-1, is GAGVSQSPRYKVTKRGQDVALRCDPISGHVSLYWYRQALGQGPEFLTYFNYEAQQDKSGLPNDRFSAERPEGSISTLTIQRTEQRDSAMYRCASSLRRGGGYNEQFFGPGTRLTVL.

The chain carries TRBV5-8 and TRBJ1-2, with unresolved D. Germline loops: CDR1 SGHTS, CDR2 YDEGEE. V gave up 0 bases and J gave up 1 base, with 16 bases separating them. This CDR3 region has 17 residues. CDR3 nucleotide sequence: TGTGCCAGCAGCTTGGCTCTGGGCCAGAATTATAACTATGGCTACACCTTC. Encoded protein: CASSLALGQNYNYGYTF.

CDR3: CASSDSGGGSTDTQYF. The CDR3 DNA is TGTGCCAGCAGTGACTCAGGGGGCGGGAGCACAGATACGCAGTATTTT. The chain joins TRBV6-4 to TRBJ2-3, with TRBD1 matching 7 bases. The germline V gene encodes CDR1 MRHNA and CDR2 SNTAGT. CDR3 length: 16 amino acids. Trimming took 0 bases from V and 0 from J; bases not matched to a gene: 3.

The rearrangement links TRBV5-8 to TRBJ1-5, with a possible D match to TRBD1 (6 bases). Looked up from germline, CDR1 is SGHTS and CDR2 is YDEGEE. Trimming removed 0 bases at V and 11 bases at J, with 15 bases between. The CDR3 contains 14 residues. This chain's CDR3 is CASSLGGTFLAQHF. The DNA for the CDR3 is TGTGCCAGCAGCTTGGGGGGGACATTTCTGGCCCAGCATTTT.

The chain recombines TRBV18 with TRBJ1-4; TRBD1 matches 7 bases. The germline gives CDR1 KGHSH, CDR2 LQKENI. V trimming: 6 bases; J trimming: 5 bases; junction bases outside the gene matches: 6. The CDR3 is 14 amino acids. CDR3 sequence (DNA): TGTGCCAGCTCGAAGACAGGGAGGAATGAAAAACTGTTTTTT. Translated, it gives CASSKTGRNEKLFF.

J is TRBJ1-1 and V is TRBV6-5; 7 positions match TRBD1. The CDR3 runs to 14 residues. CDR1 MNHEY and CDR2 SVGAGI come from the germline V gene. V gave up 5 bases and J gave up 5 bases; unmatched junction bases: 8. As DNA, the CDR3 is TGTGCCAGCAGTCCCACAGGGGCAGGGACTGAAGCTTTCTTT. As protein: CASSPTGAGTEAFF.

V gene TRBV5-1 combines with J gene TRBJ2-7; D is unclear. V lost 0 bases to trimming and J lost 1 base, with 5 bases between them. The CDR3 has 13 residues. From germline, CDR1 is SGHRS and CDR2 YFSETQ. The CDR3 nucleotides are TGCGCCAGCAGCTTGGACCAGTCCTACGAGCAGTACTTC. It codes for CASSLDQSYEQYF. Full variable domain (missing parts from reference TRBV5-1 and TRBJ2-7): KAGVTQTPRYLIKTRGQQVTLSCSPISGHRSVSWYQQTPGQGLQFLFEYFSETQRNKGNFPGRFSGRQFSNSRSEMNVSTLELGDSALYLCASSLDQSYEQYFGPGTRLTVT.

This clone was seen a handful of times. V and J are TRBV7-9 and TRBJ1-4; D is ambiguous. The V gene's germline CDR1 is SEHNR and CDR2 FQNEAQ (reference sequence). V was pared by 2 bases and J by 5 bases, with 6 bases between. The CDR3 is 13 amino acids. The CDR3 reads CASSLSGNEKLFF. In nucleotides, the CDR3 is TGTGCCAGCAGCTTATCAGGAAATGAAAAACTGTTTTTT.

The chain joins TRBV6-5 to TRBJ2-7, with a weak D call TRBD1 (6 bases). With 4 bases removed from V and 0 bases from J, the gap between germline ends came to 13 bases. CDR3 length: 15 residues. Per germline, CDR1 MNHEY and CDR2 SVGAGI. CDR3 in DNA: TGTGCCAGCAGTTCCAGGACAGCCTACTCCTACGAGCAGTACTTC. Its translation: CASSSRTAYSYEQYF.

The chain links TRBV30 to TRBJ1-1, with D possibly TRBD1 on 5 matching bases. CDR1 and CDR2 from the germline V gene are GTSNPN and SVGIG (reference sequence). The CDR3 runs to 14 residues. The germline V and J ends were trimmed by 0 bases and 4 bases, with 12 bases remaining between them. CDR3 sequence reads: CAWSVLRGSTEAFF. The CDR3 coding sequence is TGTGCCTGGAGTGTACTACGGGGGAGCACTGAAGCTTTCTTT. Based on the CDR3 plus reference TRBV30 and TRBJ1-1, the full variable domain is SQTIHQWPATLVQPVGSPLSLECTVEGTSNPNLYWYRQAAGRGLQLLFYSVGIGQISSEVPQNLSASRPQDRQFILSSKKLLLSDSGFYLCAWSVLRGSTEAFFGQGTRLTVV.

This chain connects TRBV9 to TRBJ2-7; TRBD1 agrees at 7 bases. The CDR3 extends over 17 amino acids. Trimming took 3 bases from V and 0 from J; bases not matched to a gene: 12. Germline V gene data show CDR1 as SGDLS and CDR2 as YYNGEE. The CDR3: CASSGIQGPKSSYEQYF. The CDR3 DNA reads as TGTGCCAGCAGCGGGATACAGGGGCCCAAGAGCTCCTACGAGCAGTACTTC.

This clone was seen a handful of times. The rearrangement links TRBV5-4 to TRBJ2-5, with D possibly TRBD2 on 6 matching bases. The V end lost 3 bases, the J end lost 11 bases, and 14 bases lay between the germline ends. CDR1 SGHNT and CDR2 YYREEE come from the germline V gene (reference sequence). The CDR3 is 12 residues long. CDR3 DNA: TGTGCCAGCAGCTCCCCTCCGGGGGAGCAGTACTTC. It specifies CASSSPPGEQYF.

This clone was observed a handful of times. The sample contains more than one DNA sequence encoding this CDR3. The V and J genes are TRBV9 and TRBJ2-3; tentative D call: TRBD1 (7 bases). V was pared by 4 bases and J by 1 base, with 13 bases between. CDR3 length: 15 residues. The germline gives CDR1 SGDLS, CDR2 YYNGEE. The CDR3 region has the DNA TGTGCCAGCAGCCCCCGGGGGACAGGCACAGATACGCAGTATTTT. It specifies CASSPRGTGTDTQYF.

The chain uses TRBV5-6 and TRBJ2-2, with TRBD2 as a possible D gene (6 bases). Per germline, CDR1 SGHDT and CDR2 YYEEEE. V lost 3 bases to trimming and J lost 0 bases, with 12 bases between them. The CDR3 is made up of 16 amino acids. The CDR3 DNA follows: TGTGCCAGCAGCTCCGTTGCGGGGTCGAACACCGGGGAGCTGTTTTTT. This codes for CASSSVAGSNTGELFF.

The chain links TRBV20-1 to TRBJ2-3; the D is unclear. This CDR3 spans 11 amino acids. Germline loops: CDR1 DFQATT, CDR2 SNEGSKA (reference sequence). V shed 2 bases and J shed 6 bases, with 6 bases lying between them. The CDR3 DNA sequence: TGCAGTGCTAGATACGGGGATACGCAGTATTTT. Translation: CSARYGDTQYF.

The V and J genes are TRBV5-1 and TRBJ1-1, with D perhaps matching TRBD1 (5 bases). The V end lost 4 bases, the J end lost 2 bases, and 15 bases lay between the germline ends. The germline V gene has CDR1 SGHRS and CDR2 YFSETQ. The CDR3 totals 15 residues. Here the CDR3 DNA reads TGCGCCAGCAGCAACCGACAGAGACAAAACACTGAAGCTTTCTTT. Protein: CASSNRQRQNTEAFF.

The rearrangement uses TRBV27 and TRBJ2-7; 7 bases line up with TRBD2. The germline V gene has CDR1 MNHEY and CDR2 SMNVEV (reference sequence). Trimming at V came to 5 bases and at J to 2 bases, leaving 3 bases not matched to a gene. CDR3 length: 13 amino acids. The CDR3 DNA is TGTGCCAGCAGTCCGGGAGGTCCCTACGAGCAGTACTTC. Translating gives CASSPGGPYEQYF.

The chain links TRBV19 to TRBJ1-2; no clear D. V shed 10 bases and J shed 2 bases, with 8 bases lying between them. The CDR3 spans 11 residues. The germline V gene has CDR1 LNHDA and CDR2 SQIVND (reference sequence). Written as DNA, the CDR3 is TGTGCCACCTCGCGGAACTATGGCTACACCTTC. It is translated as CATSRNYGYTF. The full variable domain, rest sourced from reference TRBV19 and TRBJ1-2, is DGGITQSPKYLFRKEGQNVTLSCEQNLNHDAMYWYRQDPGQGLRLIYYSQIVNDFQKGDIAEGYSVSREKKESFPLTVTSAQKNPTAFYLCATSRNYGYTFGSGTRLTVV.

The rearrangement joins TRBV5-8 to TRBJ2-2, with TRBD1 matching 9 bases. The germline CDR1 and CDR2 sequences are SGHTS and YDEGEE. The CDR3 is 15 residues long. J was trimmed by 5 bases and V by 4 bases; bases with no gene match: 6. The CDR3 coding sequence is TGTGCCAGCAGCGGACAGGGGAGGGTAACCGGGGAGCTGTTTTTT. It specifies CASSGQGRVTGELFF.

The rearrangement uses TRBV19 and TRBJ2-2; 7 nucleotides match TRBD1. Germline values: CDR1 LNHDA, CDR2 SQIVND (reference sequence). This CDR3 is 15 amino acids long. With V trimmed by 9 bases and J by 4 bases, 11 bases remained unmatched. CDR3 coding DNA: TGTGCCAGCCAATCGACAGGGATAAGCACCGGGGAGCTGTTTTTT. Translated: CASQSTGISTGELFF.

The chain combines TRBV7-3 with TRBJ2-3, with 12 bases matching TRBD2. The germline gives CDR1 SGHTA, CDR2 FQGTGA. The CDR3 extends over 18 amino acids. Losses at the gene ends were 1 base for V and 1 base for J; bases not matched to a gene: 6. The CDR3 protein is CASSLRGLAGPGTDTQYF. In DNA, the CDR3 is TGTGCCAGCAGCTTAAGAGGACTAGCGGGACCCGGCACAGATACGCAGTATTTT. Complete variable domain (other parts from reference TRBV7-3 and TRBJ2-3): GAGVSQTPSNKVTEKGKYVELRCDPISGHTALYWYRQSLGQGPEFLIYFQGTGAADDSGLPNDRFFAVRPEGSVSTLKIQRTERGDSAVYLCASSLRGLAGPGTDTQYFGPGTRLTVL.

The V gene is TRBV27, the J gene TRBJ2-2; possibly TRBD2 for D (6 bases). Germline assignment: CDR1 MNHEY and CDR2 SMNVEV (reference sequence). Trimming took off 6 bases at V and 1 base at J, with 12 bases between the two ends. The CDR3 covers 15 residues. This CDR3 is CASSPLGRNTGELFF. The DNA of the CDR3 is TGTGCCAGCAGCCCCCTCGGGAGGAACACCGGGGAGCTGTTTTTT.

The chain has TRBV29-1 and TRBJ1-5; 7 bases are shared with TRBD1. CDR1 SQVTM and CDR2 ANQGSEA come from the germline V gene. There are 12 residues in the CDR3. Losses at the gene ends were 4 bases for V and 7 bases for J; bases not matched to a gene: 4. CDR3 sequence (DNA): TGCAGCGTTGGGACAGGACAACAGCCCCAGCATTTT. Translation: CSVGTGQQPQHF.

The genes are TRBV9 and TRBJ2-1; 12 nucleotides align to TRBD1. V dropped 0 bases and J dropped 4; count of bases not matched to a gene: 17. Germline CDR1 is SGDLS and CDR2 is YYNGEE. The CDR3 runs 21 residues. The CDR3 DNA is TGTGCCAGCAGCGTAGGATCGTATAGGGACAGGGGGCCTACCCTTTACAATGAGCAGTTCTTC. Its translation: CASSVGSYRDRGPTLYNEQFF.